This TCR beta chain was identified during a study of blood T cell repertoires in COVID-19. The wider study: The United States, Italy and Spain were the sources of the acute and convalescent COVID-19 samples. T cells, B-cell-depleted T cells, or PBMCs provided the cDNA or gDNA that served as material.

Authors' processing steps: Cell counts per sample came from amplifying reference gene primers. Assay used: immunoSEQ multiplex PCR; TCRdb lists only in-frame clones, some missing. V, J and clone size were drawn from that table, and D and trimming were deduced from the DNA. The table has about 150,000 clones, 70% to 90% seen once. Trimming left V 5 bases short and J 4 bases short, with 17 bases between. This CDR3 region has 15 residues. From germline, CDR1 is SGHAT and CDR2 FQNNGV. Followed longitudinally, the Seattle patients had been enrolled during active infection. Source material: peripheral blood. The rearrangement uses TRBV11-2 and TRBJ1-2; D may be TRBD1 (5 bases). The clonotype comes from a woman in her sixties or seventies with COVID-19, enrolled during active disease. The CDR3 spells CASSNYRSAPYGYTF. The CDR3, as DNA: TGTGCCAGCAGCAATTACAGGTCAGCCCCCTATGGCTACACCTTC.